This TCR beta chain stems from a study of blood T cell repertoires in COVID-19. Study-level information: The samples span acute and convalescent COVID-19 from the United States, Italy and Spain. T cells, B-cell-depleted T cells, or PBMCs supplied cDNA or gDNA.

This clone was seen once. Germline loops: CDR1 LGHDT, CDR2 YNNKEL (reference sequence). The CDR3 has 13 amino acids. V dropped 0 bases and J dropped 7 bases, with 7 bases sitting between them. Authors' processing steps: Amplification of reference gene primers was used by the study to estimate nucleated cell counts. TCRdb keeps only in-frame clones here, not all; method: immunoSEQ multiplex PCR. That table gives V, J and clone size, and the DNA gave D and trimming. The repertoire holds approximately 140,000 clones, with about four fifths as singletons. Sequenced: peripheral blood. The origin of this receptor is a woman of 80 years or more in a cohort sampled during active or convalescent COVID-19. The gene calls are TRBV3-1 (or the pseudogene TRBV3-2) and TRBJ2-1, with D tentatively TRBD2 (5 bases). The CDR3 here is CASSQEGVNEQFF. In nucleotides, the CDR3 is TGTGCCAGCAGCCAAGAGGGAGTAAATGAGCAGTTCTTC.